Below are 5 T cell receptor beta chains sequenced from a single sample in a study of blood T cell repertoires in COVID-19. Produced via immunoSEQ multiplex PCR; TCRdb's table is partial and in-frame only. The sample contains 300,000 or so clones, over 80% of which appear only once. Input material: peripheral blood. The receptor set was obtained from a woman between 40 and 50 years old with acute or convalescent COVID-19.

CDR3 in amino acids: CASSSLQPGLAGVEEEQFF. The DNA for the CDR3 is TGTGCCAGCAGTTCTCTGCAACCGGGACTAGCGGGGGTAGAGGAAGAGCAGTTCTTC. V is TRBV27 and J is TRBJ2-1; TRBD2 matches 14 bases. Germline V lookup: CDR1 MNHEY, CDR2 SMNVEV (reference sequence). V shed 4 bases, J shed 10 bases, and the junction held 18 bases outside the gene matches. The CDR3 totals 19 residues.

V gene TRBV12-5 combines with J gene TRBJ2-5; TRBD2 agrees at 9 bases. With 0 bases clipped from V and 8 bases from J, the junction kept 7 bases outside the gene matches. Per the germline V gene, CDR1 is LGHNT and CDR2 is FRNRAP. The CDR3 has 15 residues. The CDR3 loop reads CASGLVPPRGGTQYF. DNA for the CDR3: TGTGCTAGTGGTTTGGTACCGCCGCGGGGGGGTACCCAGTACTTC.

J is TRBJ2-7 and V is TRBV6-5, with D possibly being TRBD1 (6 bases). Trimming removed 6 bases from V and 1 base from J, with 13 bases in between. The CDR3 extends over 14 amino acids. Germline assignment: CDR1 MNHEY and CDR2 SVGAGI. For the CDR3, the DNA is TGTGCCAGCAGGGACGGGACACAATCCTACGAGCAGTACGTC. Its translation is CASRDGTQSYEQYV.

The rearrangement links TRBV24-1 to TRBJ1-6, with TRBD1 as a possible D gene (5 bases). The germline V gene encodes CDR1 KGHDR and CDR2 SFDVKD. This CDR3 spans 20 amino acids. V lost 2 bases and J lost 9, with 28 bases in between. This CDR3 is CATSDSYYFGGLGWGSPLHF. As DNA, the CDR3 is TGTGCCACCAGTGATTCGTATTACTTTGGGGGGTTAGGTTGGGGTTCACCCCTCCACTTT.

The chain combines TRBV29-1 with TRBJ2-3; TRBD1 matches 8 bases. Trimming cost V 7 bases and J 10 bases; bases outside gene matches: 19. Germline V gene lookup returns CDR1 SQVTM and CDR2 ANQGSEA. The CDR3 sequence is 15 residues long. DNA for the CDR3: TGCAGCGCTCAACCCGGACAGGGAGGTATCGGTCCGCAGTATTTT. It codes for CSAQPGQGGIGPQYF.